The 14 T cell receptor beta chains below were found in one sample sequenced in a study of cytomegalovirus exposure and HLA in healthy donors. This PCR relied on a set of 60 Vbeta primers and 13 Jbeta primers. Assay used: immunoSEQ multiplex PCR; TCRdb lists only in-frame clones, some missing. The profile covers about 100,000 clones, with approximately 72% appearing a single time and 1.5% to 2% taken by the ten largest. The sample comprised PBMCs. These receptors were obtained from a woman aged 40 to 50 in good health and CMV-seronegative.

The gene calls are TRBV7-2 and TRBJ2-7; maybe TRBD1 (5 bases). The length of the CDR3 is 12 residues. Germline V gives CDR1 SGHTA, CDR2 FQGNSA. V lost 7 bases, J lost 0 bases, and 7 bases lay in between. Here the CDR3 reads CASKGSSYEQYF. DNA of the CDR3: TGTGCCAGCAAGGGGTCCTCCTACGAGCAGTACTTC. Full variable domain (outside the CDR3, taken from reference TRBV7-2 and TRBJ2-7): GAGVSQSPSNKVTEKGKDVELRCDPISGHTALYWYRQSLGQGLEFLIYFQGNSAPDKSGLPSDRFSAERTGGSVSTLTIQRTQQEDSAVYLCASKGSSYEQYFGPGTRLTVT.

The rearrangement joins TRBV30 to TRBJ2-7; TRBD2 matches at 8 bases. This CDR3 is built from 14 residues. Germline V CDR1 and CDR2: GTSNPN, SVGIG (reference sequence). After removal of 5 bases from V and 6 bases from J, the junction contained 12 bases not matched to a gene. CDR3 DNA sequence: TGTGCCTGGGTGGGACTAGGAGGGGTTGGCGAGCAGTACTTC. Encoded protein: CAWVGLGGVGEQYF.

The chain couples TRBV14 to TRBJ2-1, with 8 bases matching TRBD2. This CDR3 has 15 residues. Germline V gene lookup returns CDR1 SGHDN and CDR2 FVKESK. V was clipped by 0 bases and J by 9 bases; unmatched bases: 7. The CDR3 coding sequence is TGTGCCAGCAGCCAAGATTTCGGGGGGGCTATTGAGCAGTTCTTC. This sequence encodes CASSQDFGGAIEQFF.

Worth noting for this clone: An end of the junction differs from the germline gene, which may be a read error. The chain employs TRBV7-9 and TRBJ1-1; D perhaps matches TRBD1 (6 bases). Germline lookup yields CDR1 SEHNR and CDR2 FQNEAQ (reference sequence). The CDR3 length is 12 residues. The CDR3 region is CSSSQQGLSAFF. CDR3 nucleotides: TGTTCCAGCAGCCAACAGGGTTTGTCGGCTTTCTTT.

The table lists this clone with a few counts. This chain joins TRBV6-6 and TRBJ2-3, with TRBD1 identical over 8 bases. Germline assignment: CDR1 MNHNY and CDR2 SVGAGI (reference sequence). V lost 8 bases, J lost 4 bases, and 8 bases stayed unmatched. The CDR3 is made up of 14 amino acids. CDR3 DNA sequence: TGTGCCAGCTGGACAGGGTATGATGCAGATACGCAGTATTTT. Translating gives CASWTGYDADTQYF.

Only a few counts were recorded for this clone. The chain employs TRBV19 and TRBJ1-5; 8 nucleotides line up with TRBD1. Trimming cost V 3 bases and J 4 bases; bases outside gene matches: 14. The CDR3 covers 18 residues. In germline, CDR1 is LNHDA, CDR2 SQIVND (reference sequence). The CDR3 sequence: CASSIGRYRTGWNQPQHF. For the CDR3, the DNA is TGTGCCAGTAGTATCGGAAGGTACAGGACAGGGTGGAATCAGCCCCAGCATTTT.

The V and J genes are TRBV11-3 and TRBJ1-1, with no clear D. The V gene lost 5 bases and the J gene lost 1 base, with 8 bases spanning the gap. The CDR3 loop spans 13 amino acids. From germline, CDR1 is SGHNT and CDR2 YENEEA. CDR3 region: CASSATPNTEAFF. CDR3 nucleotides: TGTGCCAGCAGCGCGACACCGAACACTGAAGCTTTCTTT. The whole variable domain, filled in from reference TRBV11-3 and TRBJ1-1, reads EAGVVQSPRYKIIEKKQPVAFWCNPISGHNTLYWYLQNLGQGPELLIRYENEEAVDDSQLPKDRFSAERLKGVDSTLKIQPAELGDSAVYLCASSATPNTEAFFGQGTRLTVV.

The chain is built from TRBV5-4 and TRBJ1-6; D gene ambiguous. Germline loops: CDR1 SGHNT, CDR2 YYREEE (reference sequence). The CDR3 is made up of 17 amino acids. V lost 0 bases and J 1 base, leaving 11 bases between the germline ends. In DNA form, the CDR3 reads TGTGCCAGCAGCTTGGATGGAGGGAAGTCCTATAATTCACCCCTCCACTTT. Residues: CASSLDGGKSYNSPLHF. The full variable domain, rest sourced from reference TRBV5-4 and TRBJ1-6, is ETGVTQSPTHLIKTRGQQVTLRCSSQSGHNTVSWYQQALGQGPQFIFQYYREEENGRGNFPPRFSGLQFPNYSSELNVNALELDDSALYLCASSLDGGKSYNSPLHFGNGTRLTVT.

This CDR3 reads CASSTGLAGITDTQYF. CDR3 sequence (DNA): TGTGCCAGCAGCACGGGACTAGCGGGGATAACAGATACGCAGTATTTT. The V gene is TRBV5-4, the J gene TRBJ2-3, with 13 bases fitting TRBD2. There are 16 residues in the CDR3. From germline, CDR1 is SGHNT and CDR2 YYREEE (reference sequence). V dropped 4 bases and J dropped 3; count of bases not matched to a gene: 5.

This clone was counted a single time. The chain uses TRBV20-1 and TRBJ1-2; TRBD1 matches at 8 bases. Unmatched junction bases numbered 6, after V lost 6 bases and J lost 9 bases. CDR3 length: 11 amino acids. The V gene's germline CDR1 is DFQATT and CDR2 SNEGSKA (reference sequence). CDR3: CSAPGQGRYTF. The CDR3 coding sequence is TGCAGTGCCCCCGGACAGGGACGCTACACCTTC.

The chain carries TRBV9 and TRBJ2-3, with 13 bases lining up with TRBD2. CDR1 SGDLS and CDR2 YYNGEE come from the germline V gene. CDR3 length: 17 amino acids. V lost 0 bases to trimming and J lost 3 bases; unmatched junction nucleotides: 4. CDR3 region: CASSVGGLAGNTDTQYF. The CDR3 coding sequence is TGTGCCAGCAGCGTAGGGGGACTAGCGGGGAATACAGATACGCAGTATTTT.

The CDR3 nucleotides are TGTGCCAGCAGTTCTGCGACTAGCGGGATGGGAGAGACCCAGTACTTC. Protein sequence: CASSSATSGMGETQYF. The chain is built from TRBV28 and TRBJ2-5, with TRBD2 matching over 11 bases. Trimming took 4 bases from V and 4 from J; bases not matched to a gene: 8. In germline, CDR1 is MDHEN, CDR2 SYDVKM. CDR3 length: 16 amino acids.

This clone was picked up one time. V and J are TRBV28 and TRBJ2-5; 7 nucleotides line up with TRBD2. V was pared by 0 bases and J by 2 bases, with 3 bases of the junction left unmatched. The germline CDR1 and CDR2 sequences are MDHEN and SYDVKM. The CDR3 is made up of 15 amino acids. CDR3 DNA sequence: TGTGCCAGCAGTTTATGGGGCGGGGGTCAAGAGACCCAGTACTTC. Translating it yields CASSLWGGGQETQYF.

The V gene is TRBV30, the J gene TRBJ1-3; 7 bases align to TRBD1. The CDR3 contains 15 residues. Trimming took 0 bases from V and 0 from J; bases not matched to a gene: 2. Germline CDR1 is GTSNPN and CDR2 is SVGIG (reference sequence). The CDR3 DNA follows: TGTGCCTGGAGTGTAGACAGGGTCTCTGGAAACACCATATATTTT. It specifies CAWSVDRVSGNTIYF.